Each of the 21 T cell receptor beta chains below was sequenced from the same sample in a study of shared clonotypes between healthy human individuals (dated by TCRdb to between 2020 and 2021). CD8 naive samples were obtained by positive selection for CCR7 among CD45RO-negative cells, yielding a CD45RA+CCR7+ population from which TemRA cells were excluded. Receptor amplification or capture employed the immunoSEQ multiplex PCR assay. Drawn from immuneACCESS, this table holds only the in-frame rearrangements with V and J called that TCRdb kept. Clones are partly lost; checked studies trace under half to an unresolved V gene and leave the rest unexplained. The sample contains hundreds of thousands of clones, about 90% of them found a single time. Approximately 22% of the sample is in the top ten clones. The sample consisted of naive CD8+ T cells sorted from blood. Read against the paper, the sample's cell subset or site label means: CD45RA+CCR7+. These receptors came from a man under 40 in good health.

The CDR3 loop is CASSNGQGSNTEAFF. DNA of the CDR3: TGTGCCAGCAGCAATGGACAGGGTTCAAACACTGAAGCTTTCTTT. This chain joins TRBV7-9 and TRBJ1-1, with 8 bases that match TRBD1. The CDR3 loop spans 15 amino acids. The V gene's germline CDR1 is SEHNR and CDR2 FQNEAQ (reference sequence). V trimming: 5 bases; J trimming: 2 bases; junction bases outside the gene matches: 7.

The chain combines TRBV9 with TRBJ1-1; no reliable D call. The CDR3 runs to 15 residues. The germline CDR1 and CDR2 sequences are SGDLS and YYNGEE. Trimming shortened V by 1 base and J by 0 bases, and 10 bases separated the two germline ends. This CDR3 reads CASSVTPHLNTEAFF. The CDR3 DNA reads TGTGCCAGCAGCGTAACCCCTCACCTGAACACTGAAGCTTTCTTT.

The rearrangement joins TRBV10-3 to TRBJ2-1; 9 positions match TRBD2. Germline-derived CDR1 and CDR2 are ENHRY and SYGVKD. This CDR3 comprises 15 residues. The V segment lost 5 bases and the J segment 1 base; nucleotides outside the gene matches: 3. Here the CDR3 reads CAISSSGGSYNEQFF. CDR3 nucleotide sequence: TGTGCCATCAGTTCCAGCGGGGGGTCCTACAATGAGCAGTTCTTC.

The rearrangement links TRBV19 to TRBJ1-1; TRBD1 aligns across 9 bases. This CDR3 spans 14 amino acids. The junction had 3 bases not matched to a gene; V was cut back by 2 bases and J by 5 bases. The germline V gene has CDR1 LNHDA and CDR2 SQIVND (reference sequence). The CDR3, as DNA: TGTGCCAGTAGTATACCCGGGACAGGGACTGAAGCTTTCTTT. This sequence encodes CASSIPGTGTEAFF.

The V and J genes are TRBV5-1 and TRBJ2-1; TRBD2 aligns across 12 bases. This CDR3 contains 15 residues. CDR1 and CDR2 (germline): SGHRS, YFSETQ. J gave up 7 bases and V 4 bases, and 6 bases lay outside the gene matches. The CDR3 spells CASSQLAGGRNEQFF. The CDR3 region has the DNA TGCGCCAGCAGCCAACTAGCGGGAGGTAGGAATGAGCAGTTCTTC.

CDR3 region: CASRLADTYEQYF. In DNA, the CDR3 is TGTGCCAGCAGACTAGCGGATACCTACGAGCAGTACTTC. The chain has TRBV7-2 and TRBJ2-7; TRBD2 aligns across 8 bases. The CDR3 is made up of 13 amino acids. The junction had 3 bases not matched to a gene; V was cut back by 6 bases and J by 2 bases. Germline V lookup: CDR1 SGHTA, CDR2 FQGNSA.

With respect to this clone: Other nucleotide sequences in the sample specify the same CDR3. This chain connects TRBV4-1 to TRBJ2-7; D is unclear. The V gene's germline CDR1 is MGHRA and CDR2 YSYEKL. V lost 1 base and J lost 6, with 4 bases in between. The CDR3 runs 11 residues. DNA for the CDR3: TGCGCCAGCAGCCAAGGGTCCGAGCAGTACTTC. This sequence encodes CASSQGSEQYF.

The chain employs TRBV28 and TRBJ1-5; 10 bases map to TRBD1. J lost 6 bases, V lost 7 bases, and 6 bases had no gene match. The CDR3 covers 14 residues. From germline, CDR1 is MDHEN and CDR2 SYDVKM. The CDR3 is CASISDRGSQPQHF. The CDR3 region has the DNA TGTGCCAGCATCTCGGACAGGGGGTCTCAGCCCCAGCATTTT.

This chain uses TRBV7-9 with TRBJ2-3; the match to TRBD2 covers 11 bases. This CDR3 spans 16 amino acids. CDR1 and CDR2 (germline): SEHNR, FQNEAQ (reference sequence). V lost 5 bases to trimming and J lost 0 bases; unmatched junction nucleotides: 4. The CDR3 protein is CASSQGLAESTDTQYF. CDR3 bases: TGTGCCAGCAGCCAGGGACTAGCGGAGAGCACAGATACGCAGTATTTT.

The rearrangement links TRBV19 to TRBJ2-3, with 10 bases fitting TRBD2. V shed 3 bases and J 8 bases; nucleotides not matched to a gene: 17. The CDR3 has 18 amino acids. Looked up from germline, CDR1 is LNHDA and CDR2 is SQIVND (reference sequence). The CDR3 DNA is TGTGCCAGTAGTATTAGGGCTAGCGGGAGCCAGAATTCTGGTACGCAGTATTTT. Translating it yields CASSIRASGSQNSGTQYF. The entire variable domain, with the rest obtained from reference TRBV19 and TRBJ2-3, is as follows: DGGITQSPKYLFRKEGQNVTLSCEQNLNHDAMYWYRQDPGQGLRLIYYSQIVNDFQKGDIAEGYSVSREKKESFPLTVTSAQKNPTAFYLCASSIRASGSQNSGTQYFGPGTRLTVL.

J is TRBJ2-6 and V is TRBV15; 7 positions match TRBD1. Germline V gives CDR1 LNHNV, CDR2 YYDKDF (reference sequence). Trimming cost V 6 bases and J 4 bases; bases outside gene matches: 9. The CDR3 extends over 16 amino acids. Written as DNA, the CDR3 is TGTGCCACCAGGCGACCAACAGGGGTAGGGGCCAACGTCCTGACTTTC. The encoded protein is CATRRPTGVGANVLTF.

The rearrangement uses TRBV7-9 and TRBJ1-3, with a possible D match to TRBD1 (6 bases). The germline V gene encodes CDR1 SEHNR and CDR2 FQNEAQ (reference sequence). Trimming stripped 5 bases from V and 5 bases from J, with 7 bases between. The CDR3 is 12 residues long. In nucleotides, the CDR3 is TGTGCCAGCAGCGGACAGAGAAACACCATATATTTT. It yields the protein CASSGQRNTIYF.

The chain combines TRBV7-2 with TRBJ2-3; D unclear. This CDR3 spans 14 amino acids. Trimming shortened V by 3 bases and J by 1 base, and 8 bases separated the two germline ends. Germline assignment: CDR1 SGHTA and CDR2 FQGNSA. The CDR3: CASSLYSGTDTQYF. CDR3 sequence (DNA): TGTGCCAGCAGCTTGTATTCCGGCACAGATACGCAGTATTTT. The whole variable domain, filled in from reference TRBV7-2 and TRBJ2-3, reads GAGVSQSPSNKVTEKGKDVELRCDPISGHTALYWYRQSLGQGLEFLIYFQGNSAPDKSGLPSDRFSAERTGGSVSTLTIQRTQQEDSAVYLCASSLYSGTDTQYFGPGTRLTVL.

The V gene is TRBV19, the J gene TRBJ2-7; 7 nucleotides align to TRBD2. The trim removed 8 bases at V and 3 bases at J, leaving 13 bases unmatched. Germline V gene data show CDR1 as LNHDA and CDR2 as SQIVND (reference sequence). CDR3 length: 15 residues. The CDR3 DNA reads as TGTGCCAGTCGTGTCCGCGGGAGCGGTGGCTACGAGCAGTACTTC. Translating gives CASRVRGSGGYEQYF.

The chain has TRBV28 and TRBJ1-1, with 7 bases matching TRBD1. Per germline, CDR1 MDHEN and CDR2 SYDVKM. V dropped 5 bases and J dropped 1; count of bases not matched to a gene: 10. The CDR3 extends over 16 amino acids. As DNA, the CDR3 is TGTGCCAGCAGTACACCGTACAGGGGCTCGAACACTGAAGCTTTCTTT. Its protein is CASSTPYRGSNTEAFF.

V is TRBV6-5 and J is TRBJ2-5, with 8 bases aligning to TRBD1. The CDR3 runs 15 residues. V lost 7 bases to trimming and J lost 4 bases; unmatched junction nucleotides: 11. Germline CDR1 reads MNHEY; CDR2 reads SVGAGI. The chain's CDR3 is CASTPQGAIGETQYF. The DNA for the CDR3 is TGTGCCAGCACCCCCCAGGGGGCGATCGGAGAGACCCAGTACTTC.

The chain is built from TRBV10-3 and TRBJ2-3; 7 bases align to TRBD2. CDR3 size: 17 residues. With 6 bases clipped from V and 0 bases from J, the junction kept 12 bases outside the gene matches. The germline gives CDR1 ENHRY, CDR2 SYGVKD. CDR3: CAISSRGGARSTDTQYF. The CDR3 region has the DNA TGTGCCATCAGCTCCCGGGGAGGGGCTCGTAGCACAGATACGCAGTATTTT.

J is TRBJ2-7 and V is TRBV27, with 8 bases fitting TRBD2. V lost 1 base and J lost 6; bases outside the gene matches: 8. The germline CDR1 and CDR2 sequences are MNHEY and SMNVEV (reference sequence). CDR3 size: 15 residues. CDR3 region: CASSLWAGGLIEQYF. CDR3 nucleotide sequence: TGTGCCAGCAGTTTATGGGCGGGAGGACTCATCGAGCAGTACTTC.

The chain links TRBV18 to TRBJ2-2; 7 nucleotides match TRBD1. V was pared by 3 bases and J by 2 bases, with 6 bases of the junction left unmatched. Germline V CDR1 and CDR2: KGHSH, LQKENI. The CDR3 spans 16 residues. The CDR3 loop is CASSPTGFPNTGELFF. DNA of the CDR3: TGTGCCAGCTCACCGACAGGGTTCCCCAACACCGGGGAGCTGTTTTTT.

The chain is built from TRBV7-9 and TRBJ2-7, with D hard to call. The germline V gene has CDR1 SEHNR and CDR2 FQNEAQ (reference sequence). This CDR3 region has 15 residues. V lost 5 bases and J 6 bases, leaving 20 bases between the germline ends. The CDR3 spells CASSHQVDNRGEQYF. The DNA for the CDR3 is TGTGCCAGCAGCCACCAGGTAGATAACCGAGGCGAGCAGTACTTC.

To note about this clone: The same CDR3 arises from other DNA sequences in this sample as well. The CDR3 loop is CASSLEGTEAFF. DNA for the CDR3: TGCGCCAGCAGCTTGGAAGGGACAGAAGCTTTCTTT. The rearrangement uses TRBV5-1 and TRBJ1-1; maybe TRBD1 (6 bases). Germline assignment: CDR1 SGHRS and CDR2 YFSETQ. There are 12 residues in the CDR3. The germline V and J ends were trimmed by 0 bases and 8 bases, with 8 bases remaining between them.